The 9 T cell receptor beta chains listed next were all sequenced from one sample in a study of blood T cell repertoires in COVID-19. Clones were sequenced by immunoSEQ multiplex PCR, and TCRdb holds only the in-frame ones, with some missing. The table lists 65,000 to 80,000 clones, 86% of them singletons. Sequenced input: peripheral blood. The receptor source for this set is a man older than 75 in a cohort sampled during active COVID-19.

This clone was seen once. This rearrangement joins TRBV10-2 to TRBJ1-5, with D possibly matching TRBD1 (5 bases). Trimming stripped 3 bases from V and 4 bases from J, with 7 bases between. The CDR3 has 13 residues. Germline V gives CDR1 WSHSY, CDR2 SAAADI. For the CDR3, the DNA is TGCGCCAGCAGTGACAGGGTTAATCAGCCCCAGCATTTT. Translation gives CASSDRVNQPQHF.

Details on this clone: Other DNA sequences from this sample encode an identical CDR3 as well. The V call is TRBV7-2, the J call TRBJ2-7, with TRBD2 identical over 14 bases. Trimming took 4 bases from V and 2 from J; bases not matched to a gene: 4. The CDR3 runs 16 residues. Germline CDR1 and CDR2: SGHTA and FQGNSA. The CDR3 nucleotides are TGTGCCAGCAGCTCTCGACTAGCGGGGGGGCCCTACGAGCAGTACTTC. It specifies CASSSRLAGGPYEQYF.

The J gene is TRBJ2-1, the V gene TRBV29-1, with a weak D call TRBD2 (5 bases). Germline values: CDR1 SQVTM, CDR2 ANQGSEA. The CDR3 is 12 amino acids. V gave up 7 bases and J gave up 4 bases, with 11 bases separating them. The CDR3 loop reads CSGLLVYNEQFF. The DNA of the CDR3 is TGCAGCGGCCTACTAGTTTACAATGAGCAGTTCTTC.

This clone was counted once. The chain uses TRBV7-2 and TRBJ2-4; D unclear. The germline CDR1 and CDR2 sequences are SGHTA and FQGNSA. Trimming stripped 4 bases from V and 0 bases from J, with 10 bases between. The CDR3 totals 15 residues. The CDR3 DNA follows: TGTGCCAGCAGCTCGCGTATCCTAGCCAAAAACATTCAGTACTTC. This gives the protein CASSSRILAKNIQYF.

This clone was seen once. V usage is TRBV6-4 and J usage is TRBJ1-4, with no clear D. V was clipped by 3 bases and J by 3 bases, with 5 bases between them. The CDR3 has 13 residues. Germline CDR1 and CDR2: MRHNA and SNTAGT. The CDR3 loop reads CASSESPNEKLFF. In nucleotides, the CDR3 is TGTGCCAGCAGTGAGAGTCCTAATGAAAAACTGTTTTTT.

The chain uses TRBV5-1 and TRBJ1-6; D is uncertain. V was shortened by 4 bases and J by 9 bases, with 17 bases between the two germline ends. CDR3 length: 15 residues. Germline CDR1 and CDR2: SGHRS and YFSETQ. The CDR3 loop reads CASSAGTFVSSPLHF. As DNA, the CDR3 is TGCGCCAGCAGCGCAGGAACCTTTGTTTCTTCACCCCTCCACTTT.

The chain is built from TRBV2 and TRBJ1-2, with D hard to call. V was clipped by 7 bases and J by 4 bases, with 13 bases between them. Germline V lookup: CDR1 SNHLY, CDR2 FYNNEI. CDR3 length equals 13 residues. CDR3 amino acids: CASKAEQPYGYTF. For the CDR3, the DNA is TGTGCCAGCAAGGCAGAACAGCCCTATGGCTACACCTTC. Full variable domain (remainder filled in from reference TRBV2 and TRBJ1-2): EPEVTQTPSHQVTQMGQEVILRCVPISNHLYFYWYRQILGQKVEFLVSFYNNEISEKSEIFDDQFSVERPDGSNFTLKIRSTKLEDSAMYFCASKAEQPYGYTFGSGTRLTVV.

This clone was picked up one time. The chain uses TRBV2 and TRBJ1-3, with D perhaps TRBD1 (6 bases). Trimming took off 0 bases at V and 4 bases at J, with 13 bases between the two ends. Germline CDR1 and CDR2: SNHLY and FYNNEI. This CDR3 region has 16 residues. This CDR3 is CASSEAGGARGNTIYF. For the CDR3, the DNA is TGTGCCAGCAGTGAAGCGGGGGGGGCGAGGGGAAACACCATATATTTT.

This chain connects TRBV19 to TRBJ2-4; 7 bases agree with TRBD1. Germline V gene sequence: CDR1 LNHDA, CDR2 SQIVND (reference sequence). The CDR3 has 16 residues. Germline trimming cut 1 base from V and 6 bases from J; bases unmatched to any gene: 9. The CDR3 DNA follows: TGTGCCAGTAGTATAGCGGGACAGCAACCCCTAAACATTCAGTACTTC. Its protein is CASSIAGQQPLNIQYF.